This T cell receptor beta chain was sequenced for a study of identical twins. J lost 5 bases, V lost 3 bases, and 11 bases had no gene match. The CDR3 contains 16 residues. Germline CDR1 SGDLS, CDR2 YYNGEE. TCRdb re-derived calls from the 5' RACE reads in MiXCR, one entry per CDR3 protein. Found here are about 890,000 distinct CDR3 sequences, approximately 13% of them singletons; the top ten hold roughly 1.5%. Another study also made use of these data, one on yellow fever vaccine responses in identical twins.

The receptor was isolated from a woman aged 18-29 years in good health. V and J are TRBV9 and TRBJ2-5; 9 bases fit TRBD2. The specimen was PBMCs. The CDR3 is CASSAERAGGRETQYF. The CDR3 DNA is TGTGCCAGCAGCGCCGAACGAGCGGGGGGCCGGGAGACCCAGTACTTC. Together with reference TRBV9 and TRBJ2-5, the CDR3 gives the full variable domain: DSGVTQTPKHLITATGQRVTLRCSPRSGDLSVYWYQQSLDQGLQFLIQYYNGEERAKGNILERFSAQQFPDLHSELNLSSLELGDSALYFCASSAERAGGRETQYFGPGTRLLVL.